This TCR beta chain was recovered during a study of blood T cell repertoires in COVID-19. This clone has just a few counts. As handled by the study authors: For nucleated cells, counts were estimated from reference gene primer amplification. This table comes from immunoSEQ multiplex PCR, and its TCRdb copy is limited to in-frame clones, with some not included. The DNA was the basis for D and trimming; V, J and clone size are from that table. The sample holds 1,500 to 2,000 clones, 65% to 85% seen once. The specimen was peripheral blood. The receptor was derived from a man between 70 and 80 years old with active COVID-19.

CDR3 DNA sequence: TGTGCCAGCAGCCTTAATCCGGGGAACACCGGGGAGCTGTTTTTT. Encoded protein: CASSLNPGNTGELFF. This chain connects TRBV7-2 to TRBJ2-2; no clear D. Trimming stripped 5 bases from V and 1 base from J, with 11 bases between. CDR3 length: 15 residues. Per the germline V gene, CDR1 is SGHTA and CDR2 is FQGNSA. The variable domain in full, completed from reference TRBV7-2 and TRBJ2-2, reads GAGVSQSPSNKVTEKGKDVELRCDPISGHTALYWYRQSLGQGLEFLIYFQGNSAPDKSGLPSDRFSAERTGGSVSTLTIQRTQQEDSAVYLCASSLNPGNTGELFFGEGSRLTVL.